This T cell receptor beta chain was profiled in a study of early T cells in non-severe SARS-CoV-2 infection. Study details: Chains were unpaired, as sequencing was done on bulk RNA from unsorted whole blood.

This clonotype was detected many times. Individual cDNA molecules each received unique molecular identifiers attached to them. TCRdb processed the 5' RACE reads anew with MiXCR; each CDR3 protein has one entry. In the table there are about 19,000 distinct CDR3 sequences, about 4% of which are singletons. This receptor was taken from an adult who was a healthcare worker with PCR-confirmed SARS-CoV-2 infection or an uninfected control (not recorded which). Sequenced: whole blood.

CDR3 in amino acids: CASSLGRGQPQHF. DNA of the CDR3: TGTGCCAGCAGCTTGGGAAGGGGCCAGCCCCAGCATTTT. V and J are TRBV13 and TRBJ1-5; D is perhaps TRBD1 (5 bases). CDR1 is PRHDT, CDR2 FYEKMQ, per germline (reference sequence). CDR3 length equals 13 residues. The ends were cut back, 3 bases at V and 7 bases at J, with 10 bases in the middle.